This TCR beta chain comes out of a study of T cell clusters in autoimmune cytopenias. Study information: TRB sequencing had a median about 50,000 reads and about 2,400 distinct clonotypes per sample.

TRB rearrangements were amplified by touch-down multiplex PCR with mixed TRB-A/B primers. TCRdb reprocessed the multiplex PCR reads, with one entry per CDR3 protein and no DNA. Across roughly 8,000 distinct CDR3 sequences, the top ten clones capture about 4.7% of the sample. The CDR3 covers 13 residues. Germline CDR1 and CDR2: LNHDA and SQIVND (reference sequence). Regarding this clonotype: The antigen is unknown.

Findings of the study overall: The T cell clusters came from computational analysis alone and lack functional validation. Comparing secondary cytopenia with chronic lymphocytic leukemia showed no cluster-lack signature, apparently masked by lymphoma repertoire. TRB repertoire shifts in secondary cytopenia and chronic lymphocytic leukemia mostly reflected lymphoma, not autoimmunity.

TRB was amplified from approximately 250 ng of peripheral blood genomic DNA per sample. This receptor was taken from a human donor with an autoimmune cytopenia or autoimmune hepatitis (not recorded which). This chain connects TRBV19 to TRBJ2-5. The source material was peripheral blood. CDR3 region: CASSIDVAETQYF.